Given below is one T cell receptor beta chain in context. This sample was included in a study of blood T cell repertoires in COVID-19. Looking at the study overall: Spain, Italy and the United States supplied samples that represented acute and convalescent COVID-19. PBMCs, B-cell-depleted T cells, or T cells were the source of the cDNA or gDNA that made up the material.

Trimming removed 2 bases at V and 4 bases at J, with 10 bases between. Germline CDR1 reads MNHEY; CDR2 reads SMNVEV (reference sequence). The length of the CDR3 is 14 residues. As processed by the authors: Estimation of nucleated cell counts was performed using reference gene primer amplification. Produced via immunoSEQ multiplex PCR; TCRdb's table is partial and in-frame only. V, J and clone size are taken as reported in that table, and D and trimming were inferred from the DNA itself. The top ten clones hold 4.5% to 7.5% of a sample with about 200,000 clones, about nine tenths of them seen once. Sequenced input: peripheral blood. The chain has TRBV27 and TRBJ2-3; D remains ambiguous. This TCR came from a man older than 75 with acute or convalescent COVID-19. CDR3 sequence (DNA): TGTGCCAGCAGTTTAGTAGATATCCCAGATACGCAGTATTTT. Protein sequence: CASSLVDIPDTQYF.